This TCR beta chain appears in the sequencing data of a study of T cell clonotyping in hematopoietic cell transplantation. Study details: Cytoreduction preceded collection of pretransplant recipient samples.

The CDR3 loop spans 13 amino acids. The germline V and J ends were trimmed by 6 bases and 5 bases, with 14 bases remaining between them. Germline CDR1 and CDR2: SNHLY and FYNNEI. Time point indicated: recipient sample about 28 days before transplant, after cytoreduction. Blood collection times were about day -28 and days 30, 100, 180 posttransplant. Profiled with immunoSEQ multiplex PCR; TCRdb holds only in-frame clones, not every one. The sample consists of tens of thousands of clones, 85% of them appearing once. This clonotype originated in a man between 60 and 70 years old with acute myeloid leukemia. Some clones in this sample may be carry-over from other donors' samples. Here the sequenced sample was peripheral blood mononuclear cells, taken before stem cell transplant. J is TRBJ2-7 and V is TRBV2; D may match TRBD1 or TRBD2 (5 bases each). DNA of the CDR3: TGTGCCAGCAGCCCGGGGCAGGCCAACGAGCAGTACTTC. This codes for CASSPGQANEQYF.